A selection of T cell receptor beta chains follows, all from one sample in a study of T cells in Graves' hyperthyroidism and ophthalmopathy. TCRdb ran MiXCR on the multiplex PCR reads and lists one entry per CDR3 protein. The sample carries hundreds of thousands of distinct CDR3 sequences, 15% to 20% recorded once. Sequencing was performed on blood. The receptors derive from a woman under 40 with Graves' hyperthyroidism. Both conserved end residues are part of each CDR3. A D gene is named only where the DNA matches it firmly. Clone size is not always given. Where it is, it says once, few, many or a class for expanded clones.

clone_size d_call j_call v_call cdr3_aa cdr3_nt
few - TRBJ2-4 TRBV20-1 CSASRDIGIQYF TGCAGTGCGAGCCGGGACATCGGAATTCAGTACTTC
many - TRBJ2-1 TRBV10-3 CAIWDVNNEQFF TGTGCCATCTGGGACGTTAACAATGAGCAGTTCTTC
many - TRBJ2-1 TRBV28 CASSPVGSYYNEQFF TGTGCCAGCAGTCCGGTGGGGTCATATTACAATGAGCAGTTCTTC
- - TRBJ2-3 TRBV30 CAWSSGPLGDTQYF TGTGCCTGGAGCAGCGGGCCCCTCGGAGATACGCAGTATTTT
many - TRBJ2-7 TRBV9 CASSVDQGGQGFYEQYF TGTGCCAGCAGCGTAGATCAGGGGGGGCAGGGGTTCTACGAGCAGTACTTC
many - TRBJ2-1 TRBV5-1 CASSFLVGGDYNEQFF TGCGCCAGCAGCTTCTTGGTGGGAGGAGACTACAATGAGCAGTTCTTC
few - TRBJ1-2 TRBV28 CASSFLGTDPNYGYTF TGTGCCAGCAGTTTTCTGGGAACAGACCCTAACTATGGCTACACCTTC
- - TRBJ1-1 TRBV18 CASSLTAGETEAFF TGTGCCAGCTCACTTACCGCGGGTGAAACTGAAGCTTTCTTT
- - TRBJ2-7 TRBV27 CASSLGGIDSYEQYF TGTGCCAGCAGTTTGGGCGGGATCGACTCCTACGAGCAGTACTTC
many - TRBJ1-4 TRBV28 CASSLYLGAGPTNEKLFF TGTGCCAGCAGTTTATATTTGGGGGCTGGGCCGACTAATGAAAAACTGTTTTTT
- - TRBJ2-1 TRBV4-1 CASSLPLAIEGGYNEQFF TGCGCCAGCAGCCTACCTCTAGCGATTGAGGGCGGGTACAATGAGCAGTTCTTC
many - TRBJ2-7 TRBV7-2 CASKNPGVNEQYF TGTGCCAGCAAAAACCCCGGGGTGAACGAGCAGTACTTC
many TRBD2 TRBJ2-1 TRBV4-2 CASSQDQAGGPLPEQFF TGTGCCAGCAGCCAAGATCAAGCGGGAGGGCCCCTCCCTGAGCAGTTCTTC
- - TRBJ2-7 TRBV28 CASSLGLPGPYEQYF TGTGCCAGCAGTTTAGGTCTACCAGGCCCCTACGAGCAGTACTTC
many TRBD1 TRBJ2-7 TRBV28 CASSPDRLPYEQYF TGTGCCAGCAGCCCGGACAGGCTCCCCTACGAGCAGTACTTC
- - TRBJ2-6 TRBV5-1 CASSLINGPRGANVLTF TGCGCCAGCAGCTTAATAAACGGGCCCCGTGGGGCCAACGTCCTGACTTTC
- - TRBJ1-1 TRBV28 CASSSTAGGRTEAFF TGTGCCAGCAGTTCAACCGCCGGGGGGCGCACTGAAGCTTTCTTT
many - TRBJ2-3 TRBV27 CASSHRQTSTDTQYF TGTGCCAGCAGTCATCGACAGACTAGCACAGATACGCAGTATTTT
- - TRBJ2-7 TRBV20-1 CSAPPILTSYEQYF TGCAGTGCTCCTCCAATCCTTACTAGTTACGAGCAGTACTTC
few - TRBJ2-1 TRBV20-1 CSAGDWNYNEQFF TGCAGTGCTGGGGACTGGAACTACAATGAGCAGTTCTTC
many TRBD2 TRBJ2-3 TRBV11-2 CASSRGLAGGSADTQYF TGTGCCAGCAGCCGGGGACTAGCGGGAGGCTCTGCAGATACGCAGTATTTT
many - TRBJ1-1 TRBV30 CAWSGQPNTEAFF TGTGCCTGGAGTGGGCAGCCAAACACTGAAGCTTTCTTT
many TRBD2 TRBJ2-5 TRBV6-1 CASSPSGSGEQETQYF TGTGCCAGCAGCCCTAGCGGGAGTGGGGAGCAAGAGACCCAGTACTTC
- - TRBJ1-1 TRBV29-1 CSVYGRGSEAFF TGCAGCGTTTATGGGCGGGGTTCTGAAGCTTTCTTT
few TRBD2 TRBJ2-1 TRBV7-7 CASSLRAGGSISYNEQFF TGTGCTAGCAGCCTCAGGGCTGGCGGGAGTATATCCTACAATGAGCAGTTCTTC
few - TRBJ1-1 TRBV12-3/TRBV12-4 CASILTEMNTEAFF TGTGCCAGCATCTTGACTGAAATGAACACTGAAGCTTTCTTT
- - TRBJ2-1 TRBV4-1 CASSQPLYNEQFF TGCGCCAGCAGCCAACCCCTCTACAATGAGCAGTTCTTC
many - TRBJ2-1 TRBV20-1 CSARTSSYNEQFF TGCAGTGCTAGGACTAGCTCCTACAATGAGCAGTTCTTC
- TRBD1 TRBJ2-7 TRBV20-1 CGVSTGGPYEQYF TGCGGTGTCTCGACAGGGGGCCCCTACGAGCAGTACTTC
many TRBD1 TRBJ2-1 TRBV20-1 CSAHPRGLNNEQFF TGCAGTGCCCATCCCAGGGGGTTGAACAATGAGCAGTTCTTC
many - TRBJ1-1 TRBV7-2 CASSFQGGGEAFF TGTGCCAGCAGCTTCCAGGGCGGGGGTGAAGCTTTCTTT
- TRBD1 TRBJ2-7 TRBV5-1 CASSLGGQGLDEQYF TGCGCCAGCAGCTTGGGGGGACAGGGTCTCGACGAGCAGTACTTC
- TRBD2 TRBJ2-3 TRBV6-2/TRBV6-3 CASYVSGSGNTQYF TGTGCCAGCTACGTTAGCGGGAGTGGAAATACGCAGTATTTT
few - TRBJ1-5 TRBV20-1 CSAGGRYNQPQHF TGCAGTGCTGGGGGTCGGTACAATCAGCCCCAGCATTTT
few TRBD1 TRBJ1-1 TRBV20-1 CSARAGQSGTVAFF TGCAGTGCTAGAGCGGGACAGTCCGGGACTGTAGCTTTCTTT
many TRBD1 TRBJ1-1 TRBV30 CAWGQGERNTEAFF TGTGCCTGGGGACAGGGGGAAAGGAACACTGAAGCTTTCTTT
few TRBD1 TRBJ2-7 TRBV28 CASSFRGQMGYEQYF TGTGCCAGCAGTTTTAGGGGGCAAATGGGCTACGAGCAGTACTTC
many - TRBJ2-7 TRBV3-1 CASSQDSVRNEQYF TGTGCCAGCAGCCAAGATTCGGTTAGGAACGAGCAGTACTTC
many TRBD1 TRBJ2-1 TRBV20-1 CSARVRDRAKNEQFF TGCAGTGCTAGGGTGCGGGACAGGGCGAAAAATGAGCAGTTCTTC
many - TRBJ2-7 TRBV28 CAVQGSSYEQYF TGTGCCGTACAGGGAAGCTCCTACGAGCAGTACTTC
many - TRBJ1-2 TRBV7-2 CASSLGTANYGYTF TGTGCCAGCAGCTTGGGAACGGCGAACTATGGCTACACCTTC
many TRBD2 TRBJ2-3 TRBV11-2 CASERGATDTQYF TGTGCCAGCGAGCGGGGGGCCACAGATACGCAGTATTTT
- - TRBJ1-1 TRBV6-1 CASSRTGRGMTEAFF TGTGCCAGCAGCCGTACAGGGAGGGGAATGACTGAAGCTTTCTTT
few TRBD1 TRBJ2-3 TRBV9 CASSGGPGQLGTDTQYF TGTGCCAGCAGCGGGGGACCGGGACAGCTCGGGACAGATACGCAGTATTTT
few - TRBJ2-2 TRBV7-8 CASSFIVSNTGELFF TGTGCCAGCAGCTTTATAGTTTCGAACACCGGGGAGCTGTTTTTT
- - TRBJ1-2 TRBV6-1 CASSPPHTF TGTGCCAGCAGCCCCCCCCACACCTTC
- - TRBJ1-6 TRBV20-1 CSARGGRTRTNSPLHF TGCAGTGCTAGAGGAGGTCGGACCCGGACGAATTCACCCCTCCACTTT